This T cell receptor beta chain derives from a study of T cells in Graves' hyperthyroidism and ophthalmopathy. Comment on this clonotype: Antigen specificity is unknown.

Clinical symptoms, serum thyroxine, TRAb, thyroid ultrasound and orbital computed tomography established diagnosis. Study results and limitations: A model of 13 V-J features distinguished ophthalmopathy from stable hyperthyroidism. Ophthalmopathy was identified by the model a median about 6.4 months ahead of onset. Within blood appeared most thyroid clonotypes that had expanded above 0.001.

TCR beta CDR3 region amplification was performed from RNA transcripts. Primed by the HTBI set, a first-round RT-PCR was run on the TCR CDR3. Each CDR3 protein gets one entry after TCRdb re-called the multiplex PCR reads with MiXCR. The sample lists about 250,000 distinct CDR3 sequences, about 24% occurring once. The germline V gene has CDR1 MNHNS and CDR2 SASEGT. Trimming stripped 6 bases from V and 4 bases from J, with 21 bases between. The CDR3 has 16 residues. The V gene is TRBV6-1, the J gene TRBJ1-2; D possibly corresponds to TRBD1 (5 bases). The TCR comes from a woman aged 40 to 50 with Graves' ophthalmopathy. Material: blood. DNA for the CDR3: TGTGCCAGCAGGGTCGAGGGAGCTTGGGGCTTCTATGGCTACACCTTC. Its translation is CASRVEGAWGFYGYTF.